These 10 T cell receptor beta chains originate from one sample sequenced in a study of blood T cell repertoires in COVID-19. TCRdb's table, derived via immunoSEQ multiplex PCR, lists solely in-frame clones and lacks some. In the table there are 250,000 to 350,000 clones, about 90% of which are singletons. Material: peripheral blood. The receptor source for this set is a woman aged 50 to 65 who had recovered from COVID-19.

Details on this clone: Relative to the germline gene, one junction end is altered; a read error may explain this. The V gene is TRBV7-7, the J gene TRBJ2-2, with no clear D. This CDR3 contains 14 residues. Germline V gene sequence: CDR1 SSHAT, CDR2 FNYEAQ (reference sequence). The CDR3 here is CASSLSRNTGELFF. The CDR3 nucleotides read TGTGCTAGCAGCTTATCTAGAAACACCGGGGAGCTGTTTTTT.

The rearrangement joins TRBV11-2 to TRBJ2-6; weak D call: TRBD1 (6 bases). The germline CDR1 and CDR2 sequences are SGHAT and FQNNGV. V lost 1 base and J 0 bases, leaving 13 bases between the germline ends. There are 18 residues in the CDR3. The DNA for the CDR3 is TGTGCCAGCAGCTTAGTTCAGGGGATACCCTCTGGGGCCAACGTCCTGACTTTC. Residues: CASSLVQGIPSGANVLTF.

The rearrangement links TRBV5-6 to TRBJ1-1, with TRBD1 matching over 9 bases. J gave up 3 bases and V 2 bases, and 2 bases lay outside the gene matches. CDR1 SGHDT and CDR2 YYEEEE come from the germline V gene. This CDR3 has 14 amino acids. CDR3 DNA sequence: TGTGCCAGCAGCTTCAGGACAGGGGACACTGAAGCTTTCTTT. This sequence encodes CASSFRTGDTEAFF.

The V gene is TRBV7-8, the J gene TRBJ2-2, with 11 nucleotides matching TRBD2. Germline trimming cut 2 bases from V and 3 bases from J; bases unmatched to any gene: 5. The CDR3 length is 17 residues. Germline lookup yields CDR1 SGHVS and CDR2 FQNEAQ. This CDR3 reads CASSLIAGGPDTGELFF. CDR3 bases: TGTGCCAGCAGCTTAATAGCGGGAGGGCCTGACACCGGGGAGCTGTTTTTT.

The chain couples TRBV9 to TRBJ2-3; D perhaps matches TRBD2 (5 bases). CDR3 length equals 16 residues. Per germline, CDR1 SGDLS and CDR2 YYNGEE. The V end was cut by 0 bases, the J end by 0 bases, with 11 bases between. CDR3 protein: CASSVAGYSSTDTQYF. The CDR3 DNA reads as TGTGCCAGCAGCGTAGCGGGATATTCTAGCACAGATACGCAGTATTTT.

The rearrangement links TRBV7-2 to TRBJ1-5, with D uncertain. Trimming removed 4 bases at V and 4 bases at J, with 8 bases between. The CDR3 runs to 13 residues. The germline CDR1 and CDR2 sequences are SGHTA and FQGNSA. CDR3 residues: CASSYHGNQPQHF. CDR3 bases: TGTGCCAGCAGCTACCACGGGAATCAGCCCCAGCATTTT.

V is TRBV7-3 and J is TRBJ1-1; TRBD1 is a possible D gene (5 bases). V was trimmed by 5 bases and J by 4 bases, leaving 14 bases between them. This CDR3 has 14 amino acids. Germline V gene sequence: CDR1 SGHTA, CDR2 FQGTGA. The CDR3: CASSIRGGSTEAFF. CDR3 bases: TGTGCCAGCAGCATAAGGGGCGGGAGCACTGAAGCTTTCTTT.

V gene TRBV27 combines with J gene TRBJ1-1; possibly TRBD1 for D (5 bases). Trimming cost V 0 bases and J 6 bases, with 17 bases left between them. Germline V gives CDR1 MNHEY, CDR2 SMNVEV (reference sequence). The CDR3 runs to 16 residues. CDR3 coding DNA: TGTGCCAGCAGTTTATCGTCCGGGGGGTTACGCCCTGAAGCTTTCTTT. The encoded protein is CASSLSSGGLRPEAFF.

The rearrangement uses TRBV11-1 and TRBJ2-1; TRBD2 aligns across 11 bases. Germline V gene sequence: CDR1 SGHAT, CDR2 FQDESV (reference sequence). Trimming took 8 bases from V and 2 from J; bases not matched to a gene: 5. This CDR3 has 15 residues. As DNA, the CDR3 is TGTGCCAGCGTTAGCGGGAGGGCCCCCTACAATGAGCAGTTCTTC. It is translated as CASVSGRAPYNEQFF.

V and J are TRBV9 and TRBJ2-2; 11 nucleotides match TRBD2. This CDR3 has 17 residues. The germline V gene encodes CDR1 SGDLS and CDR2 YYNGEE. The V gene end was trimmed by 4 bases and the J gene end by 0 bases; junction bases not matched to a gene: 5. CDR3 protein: CASSILAGGTNTGELFF. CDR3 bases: TGTGCCAGCAGCATCCTAGCGGGAGGAACGAACACCGGGGAGCTGTTTTTT.